This TCR beta chain was sequenced for a study of CD8+ T cells in alopecia areata. As the sequencing template, cDNA was produced by extracting RNA and reverse transcribing it. Profiled with immunoSEQ multiplex PCR; TCRdb holds only in-frame clones, not every one. The table includes around 200,000 clones, roughly 63% detected once. V lost 7 bases, J lost 0 bases, and 2 bases stayed unmatched. The length of the CDR3 is 12 residues. Germline V CDR1 and CDR2: SQVTM, ANQGSEA. The gene calls are TRBV29-1 and TRBJ1-1, with 7 bases fitting TRBD1. The sequencing used CD4+ T cells sorted from blood, collected at week 0. This clonotype originated in a human donor with alopecia areata. CDR3 sequence reads: CSGGTVNTEAFF. The CDR3 bases are TGCAGCGGGGGGACAGTGAACACTGAAGCTTTCTTT. The whole variable domain, remainder taken from reference TRBV29-1 and TRBJ1-1, is SAVISQKPSRDICQRGTSLTIQCQVDSQVTMMFWYRQQPGQSLTLIATANQGSEATYESGFVIDKFPISRPNLTFSTLTVSNMSPEDSSIYLCSGGTVNTEAFFGQGTRLTVV.